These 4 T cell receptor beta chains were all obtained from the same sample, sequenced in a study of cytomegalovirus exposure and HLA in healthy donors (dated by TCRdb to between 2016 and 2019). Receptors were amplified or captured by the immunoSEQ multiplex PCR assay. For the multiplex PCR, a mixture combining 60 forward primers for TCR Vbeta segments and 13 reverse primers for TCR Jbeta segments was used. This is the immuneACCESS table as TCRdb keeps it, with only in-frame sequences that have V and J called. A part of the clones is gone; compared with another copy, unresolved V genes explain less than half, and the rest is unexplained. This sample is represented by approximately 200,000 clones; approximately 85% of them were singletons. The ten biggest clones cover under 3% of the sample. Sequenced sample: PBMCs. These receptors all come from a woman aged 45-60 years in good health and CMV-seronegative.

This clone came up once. CDR3 DNA: TGTGCCAGCAGACCCCTAGCGGGAGGGCCGATTAGTGAGCAGTTCTTC. Translating it yields CASRPLAGGPISEQFF. The chain combines TRBV9 with TRBJ2-1, with 12 bases that match TRBD2. The CDR3 extends over 16 amino acids. The germline gives CDR1 SGDLS, CDR2 YYNGEE. V dropped 5 bases and J dropped 9; count of bases not matched to a gene: 12.

The CDR3 region has the DNA TGTGCCAGCAGCGGAGATGAAGAGACCCAGTACTTC. Amino acid sequence: CASSGDEETQYF. This chain joins TRBV7-6 and TRBJ2-5; no firm D call. V was trimmed by 5 bases and J by 3 bases, leaving 7 bases between them. The CDR3 is 12 residues long. From germline, CDR1 is SGHVS and CDR2 FNYEAQ.

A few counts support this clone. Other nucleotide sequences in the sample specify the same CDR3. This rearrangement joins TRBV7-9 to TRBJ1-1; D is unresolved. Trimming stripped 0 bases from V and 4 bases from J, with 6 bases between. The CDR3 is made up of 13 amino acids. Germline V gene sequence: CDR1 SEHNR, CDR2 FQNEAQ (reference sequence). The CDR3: CASSLARITEAFF. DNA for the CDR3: TGTGCCAGCAGCTTAGCGCGGATCACTGAAGCTTTCTTT.

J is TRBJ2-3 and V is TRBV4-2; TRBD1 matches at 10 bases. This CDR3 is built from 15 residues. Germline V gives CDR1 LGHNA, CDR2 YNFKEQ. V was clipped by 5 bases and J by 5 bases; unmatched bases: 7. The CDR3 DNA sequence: TGTGCCAGCAGCGGCCGGGACAGGGGAGGAGATACGCAGTATTTT. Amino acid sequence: CASSGRDRGGDTQYF.